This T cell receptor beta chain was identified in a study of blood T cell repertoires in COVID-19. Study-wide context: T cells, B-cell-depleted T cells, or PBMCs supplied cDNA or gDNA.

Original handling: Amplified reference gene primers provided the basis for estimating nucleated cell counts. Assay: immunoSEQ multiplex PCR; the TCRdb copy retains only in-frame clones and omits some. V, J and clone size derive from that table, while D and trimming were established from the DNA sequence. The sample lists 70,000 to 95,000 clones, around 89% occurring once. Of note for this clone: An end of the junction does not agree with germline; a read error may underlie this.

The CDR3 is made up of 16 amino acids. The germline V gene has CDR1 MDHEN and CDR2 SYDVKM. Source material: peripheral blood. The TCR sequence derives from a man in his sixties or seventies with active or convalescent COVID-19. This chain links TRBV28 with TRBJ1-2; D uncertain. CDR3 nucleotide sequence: TGTGCCAGCAGCTTATCCCCAGGACTCCTTGCCTATGGCTACACCTTC. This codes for CASSLSPGLLAYGYTF.